Listed below are T cell receptor beta chains from one sample, sequenced in a study of blood T cells in healthy people across ages. TCRdb processed the 5' RACE reads anew with MiXCR; each CDR3 protein has one entry. The sample lists over 950,000 distinct CDR3 sequences; roughly 51% were seen once. The sample taken for sequencing was blood. Receptors originate from an older woman in good health. CDR3s include the opening cysteine and the closing phenylalanine or tryptophan.

j_call v_call cdr3_aa
. TRBV7-9 CASSLMGNPTTEQYF
TRBJ2-7 TRBV4-2 CASSQSNRDFNYEQYF
TRBJ2-7 TRBV29-1 CSEKTSGSYEQYF
TRBJ2-5 TRBV27 CASKRGQTQYF
TRBJ1-3 TRBV9 CASSVARPSSGNTIYF
TRBJ2-1 TRBV7-9 CASSLATNRDRSYNEQFF
TRBJ2-1 TRBV6-5 CASVASGSYEQFF
TRBJ2-7 TRBV19 CASSPPWSGNWTYEQYF
TRBJ1-2 TRBV28 CASSPGQHHGYTF
TRBJ1-2 TRBV7-2 CASSLMPPGAGIGYTF
TRBJ2-3 TRBV5-1 CASSIRARVPDTQYF
TRBJ2-5 TRBV13 CASSSSQRDLGFWETQYF
TRBJ2-3 TRBV12-3/TRBV12-4 CASSSRTETSIDTQYF
TRBJ1-5 TRBV2 CASSTVDSPTQPQHF
TRBJ1-4 TRBV27 CASSSTWKNEKLFF
TRBJ2-3 TRBV4-1 CASRATSGRAGDTQYF
TRBJ2-7 TRBV11-2 CASSFDRGSCEQYF
TRBJ1-2 TRBV2 CASTTGQGGFYGYTF
TRBJ2-1 TRBV12-5 CASGFGTSGRPYNEQFF
TRBJ2-7 TRBV29-1 CSVFQYEQYF
TRBJ2-3 TRBV12-3/TRBV12-4 CASSFVVKVDTQYF
TRBJ2-1 TRBV4-1 CASSQSGTSAYNEQFF
TRBJ2-7 TRBV27 CASKDYRAEQYF
TRBJ2-1 TRBV20-1 CSAPSSGSRDNEQFF
TRBJ1-2 TRBV28 CASSLRSLYGYTF
TRBJ1-1 TRBV18 CASSRDRRQMNTEAFF
TRBJ2-5 TRBV29-1 CSVSRDREETQYF
TRBJ2-7 TRBV7-2 CASSPQGGRREQYF
TRBJ2-7 TRBV28 CASSFGRMGEQYF
TRBJ2-5 TRBV5-1 CASNSGGPVQETQYF
. TRBV18 CASSGSLAGGLEQYF
TRBJ2-3 TRBV4-1 CASSRDRDPFGADTQYF
TRBJ1-6 TRBV12-3/TRBV12-4 CASSRTGANSPLHF
TRBJ2-3 TRBV4-1 CASSQEIRGPRRHRDTQYF
TRBJ1-2 TRBV18 CASSPGVNYGYTF
TRBJ2-7 TRBV3-1 CASSQMAGTNYEQYF
TRBJ2-3 TRBV11-2 CASSPQRYGTDTQYF
TRBJ1-2 TRBV28 CASSLGFIGRTGYTF
TRBJ2-5 TRBV6-2/TRBV6-3 CASSYSMAEVRTQTQYF
TRBJ2-1 TRBV12-3/TRBV12-4 CASSPLSGGSDEQFF
TRBJ1-2 TRBV7-2 CASSWTGLGFTF
TRBJ2-6 TRBV18 CASSPPSLGSGANVLTF
TRBJ1-5 TRBV6-5 CATGQHNQPQHF
TRBJ1-2 TRBV3-1 CASSQRDSNYGYTF
TRBJ1-2 TRBV15 CATTTARGYGYTF
TRBJ2-3 TRBV3-1 CAGREHSTDTQYF
TRBJ2-7 TRBV27 CASRIRGTAQFPYEQYF